Listed here are 2 T cell receptor beta chains from one sample, sequenced in a study of OX40 agonist ivuxolimab in advanced cancers. The protocol was immunoSEQ multiplex PCR, while the TCRdb copy is restricted to in-frame clones and leaves out a portion. This sample has about 95,000 clones; roughly 84% occur once, and the top ten carry 3.8%. The specimen comprised CD4+ or CD8+ T cells sorted from blood, sampled in a trial of the OX40 agonist ivuxolimab. The source is an adult with an advanced solid tumor such as melanoma, head and neck, liver or kidney cancer.

This sequence joins TRBV28 and TRBJ2-2; D is perhaps TRBD1 or TRBD2 (5 bases each). The ends were cut back, 4 bases at V and 5 bases at J, with 17 bases in the middle. CDR1 and CDR2 from the germline V gene are MDHEN and SYDVKM. The CDR3 runs to 16 residues. The CDR3 loop is CASSSLGTVGTGELFF. The CDR3 nucleotides read TGTGCCAGCAGTTCCCTGGGGACGGTGGGAACCGGGGAGCTGTTTTTT.

The J gene is TRBJ1-2, the V gene TRBV13, with D maybe TRBD1 (6 bases). This CDR3 is 17 amino acids long. V lost 0 bases and J lost 8, with 22 bases in between. Per germline, CDR1 PRHDT and CDR2 FYEKMQ (reference sequence). This CDR3 is CASSLGTGRGAVYGYTF. For the CDR3, the DNA is TGTGCCAGCAGCTTAGGTACAGGGAGAGGAGCGGTATACGGCTACACCTTC.